This T cell receptor beta chain was sequenced during a study of OX40 agonist ivuxolimab in advanced cancers. Overall study context: The patients received ivuxolimab by intravenous route every 2 weeks at 0.01 to 10 mg/kg.

Regarding this clone: The antigen is undetermined.

Germline loops: CDR1 LNHNV, CDR2 YYDKDF (reference sequence). Trimming shortened V by 0 bases and J by 6 bases, and 6 bases separated the two germline ends. There are 13 residues in the CDR3. Patients were ineligible given autoimmune disease history or systemic immunosuppression. Sequenced by immunoSEQ multiplex PCR; TCRdb stores in-frame clones only, minus some. Of 80,000 or so clones listed, more than 80% are singletons. General observations from the study: Clonal expansion by week 6 occurred in CD4+ and CD8+ blood T cells (at 0.1 to 3.0 mg/kg). CD8+ T cells (on average) carried more expanded clones than CD4+ T cells.

The source material was CD4+ or CD8+ T cells sorted from blood, sampled in a trial of the OX40 agonist ivuxolimab. The clonotype comes from an adult with an advanced solid tumor such as melanoma, head and neck, liver or kidney cancer. This chain connects TRBV15 to TRBJ1-5, with unresolved D. This CDR3 is CATSRDSPQPQHF. The CDR3 region has the DNA TGTGCCACCAGCAGAGATAGCCCTCAGCCCCAGCATTTT.